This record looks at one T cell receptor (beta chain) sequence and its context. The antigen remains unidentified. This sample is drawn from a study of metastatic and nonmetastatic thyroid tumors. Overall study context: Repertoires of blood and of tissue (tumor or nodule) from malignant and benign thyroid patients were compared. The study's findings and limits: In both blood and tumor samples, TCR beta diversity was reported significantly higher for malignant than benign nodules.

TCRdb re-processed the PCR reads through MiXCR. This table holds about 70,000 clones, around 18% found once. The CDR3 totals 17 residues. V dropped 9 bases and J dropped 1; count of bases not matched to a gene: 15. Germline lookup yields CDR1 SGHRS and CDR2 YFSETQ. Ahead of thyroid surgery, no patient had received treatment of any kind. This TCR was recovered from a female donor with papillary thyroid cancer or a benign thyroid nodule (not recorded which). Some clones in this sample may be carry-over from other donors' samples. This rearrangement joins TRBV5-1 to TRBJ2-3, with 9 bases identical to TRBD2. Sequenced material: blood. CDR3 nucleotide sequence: TGCGCCATCATACGGCTAGCGGGAACAGGAGGCACAGATACGCAGTATTTT. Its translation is CAIIRLAGTGGTDTQYF. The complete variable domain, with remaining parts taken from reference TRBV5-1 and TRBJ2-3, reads KAGVTQTPRYLIKTRGQQVTLSCSPISGHRSVSWYQQTPGQGLQFLFEYFSETQRNKGNFPGRFSGRQFSNSRSEMNVSTLELGDSALYLCAIIRLAGTGGTDTQYFGPGTRLTVL.